This T cell receptor (beta chain) comes out of a study of T cell responses to AZD1222 COVID-19 vaccine. Study results and caveats: Nearly half of spike-specific TCRs reportedly go after variant regions that carry no mutations.

The assay was immunoSEQ multiplex PCR, and TCRdb's table has in-frame clones only and misses some. The table lists 150,000 to 200,000 clones, 87% of them singletons. In regard to this clone: Its antigen is currently unknown.

This CDR3 spans 15 amino acids. The trim removed 4 bases at V and 5 bases at J, leaving 11 bases unmatched. Looked up from germline, CDR1 is LGHDT and CDR2 is YNNKEL (reference sequence). The sequencing here drew on peripheral blood, taken on day 0 of MenACWY control vaccination. The genes are TRBV3-1 (or the pseudogene TRBV3-2) and TRBJ2-7; TRBD2 aligns across 7 bases. This TCR was recovered from an adult in good health. The CDR3 DNA follows: TGTGCCAGCAGCCCAATAGGGGAGGGAGGGCACGAGCAGTACTTC. Amino acid sequence: CASSPIGEGGHEQYF.